The 12 T cell receptor beta chains given below trace back to one sample, sequenced in a study of shared clonotypes between healthy human individuals. The protocol was immunoSEQ multiplex PCR, while the TCRdb copy is restricted to in-frame clones and leaves out a portion. The sample has over a million clones; around 95% are singletons. Sequencing used naive CD4+ T cells sorted from blood. Indicated subset: CD45RA+ positively selected. The receptors derive from a man aged 30-40 years in good health.

CDR3 amino acids: CASSYGGTTYYEQYF. The DNA of the CDR3 is TGTGCCAGCAGTTATGGCGGTACCACCTACTACGAGCAGTACTTC. The V and J genes are TRBV27 and TRBJ2-7; D call uncertain. The CDR3 loop spans 15 amino acids. V was clipped by 4 bases and J by 3 bases, with 16 bases between them. CDR1 and CDR2 (germline): MNHEY, SMNVEV (reference sequence).

This clone was found once. The chain links TRBV5-1 to TRBJ1-2; a possible D gene is TRBD1 (5 bases). Between the trimmed V and J ends, which lost 0 bases and 0 bases, there was a span of 12 bases. This CDR3 spans 16 amino acids. Germline-derived CDR1 and CDR2 are SGHRS and YFSETQ. The CDR3 DNA reads TGCGCCAGCAGCTTGGGCGGCAGGACACCTAACTATGGCTACACCTTC. Translating gives CASSLGGRTPNYGYTF.

V and J are TRBV19 and TRBJ1-1; 8 nucleotides match TRBD1. This CDR3 contains 12 residues. V trimming: 9 bases; J trimming: 10 bases; junction bases outside the gene matches: 10. The germline V gene encodes CDR1 LNHDA and CDR2 SQIVND (reference sequence). The CDR3 sequence is CASNRDRQTAFF. The CDR3 DNA follows: TGTGCCAGCAACCGGGACAGGCAGACAGCTTTCTTT.

This rearrangement joins TRBV11-3 to TRBJ2-7, with 8 bases fitting TRBD2. Germline CDR1 SGHNT, CDR2 YENEEA. After removal of 3 bases from V and 3 bases from J, the junction contained 7 bases not matched to a gene. This CDR3 spans 15 amino acids. This chain's CDR3 is CASSLGGGTLYEQYF. For the CDR3, the DNA is TGTGCCAGCAGCTTGGGCGGGGGGACTCTCTACGAGCAGTACTTC.

The V call is TRBV7-9, the J call TRBJ2-1; TRBD1 matches at 11 bases. This CDR3 comprises 17 residues. Germline trimming cut 4 bases from V and 0 bases from J; bases unmatched to any gene: 5. Germline loops: CDR1 SEHNR, CDR2 FQNEAQ (reference sequence). CDR3 sequence: CASSYRDRGISYNEQFF. The DNA for the CDR3 is TGTGCCAGCAGCTACCGGGACAGGGGGATCTCCTACAATGAGCAGTTCTTC.

The chain carries TRBV20-1 and TRBJ1-1; D gene uncertain. The CDR3 extends over 11 amino acids. Germline lookup yields CDR1 DFQATT and CDR2 SNEGSKA (reference sequence). V gave up 1 base and J gave up 7 bases, with 7 bases separating them. The CDR3 spells CSARGWNEAFF. The DNA for the CDR3 is TGCAGTGCTAGAGGGTGGAATGAAGCTTTCTTT.

The table lists this clone with a count of one. The rearrangement joins TRBV25-1 to TRBJ1-4; D gene unclear. The V gene's germline CDR1 is MGHDK and CDR2 SYGVNS. The V end was cut by 1 base, the J end by 8 bases, with 11 bases between. CDR3 size: 14 residues. The CDR3: CASSEFYAGEKLFF. CDR3 bases: TGTGCCAGCAGTGAATTTTATGCGGGGGAAAAACTGTTTTTT.

This rearrangement joins TRBV2 to TRBJ1-1, with 7 bases matching TRBD1. CDR3 length equals 14 residues. The V segment lost 7 bases and the J segment 4 bases; nucleotides outside the gene matches: 9. The germline V gene encodes CDR1 SNHLY and CDR2 FYNNEI. The CDR3 loop reads CASTRGPKITEAFF. CDR3 coding DNA: TGTGCCAGCACGAGGGGGCCGAAGATCACTGAAGCTTTCTTT.

V gene TRBV11-3 combines with J gene TRBJ2-1, with D perhaps TRBD2 (7 bases). CDR1 is SGHNT and CDR2 is YENEEA in the germline V gene. Trimming shortened V by 1 base and J by 2 bases, and 9 bases separated the two germline ends. The CDR3 runs 15 residues. CDR3 region: CASSLGGGAYNEQFF. The DNA for the CDR3 is TGTGCCAGCAGCTTAGGCGGGGGCGCCTACAATGAGCAGTTCTTC. The full variable domain, with the rest looked up from reference TRBV11-3 and TRBJ2-1, is EAGVVQSPRYKIIEKKQPVAFWCNPISGHNTLYWYLQNLGQGPELLIRYENEEAVDDSQLPKDRFSAERLKGVDSTLKIQPAELGDSAVYLCASSLGGGAYNEQFFGPGTRLTVL.

J is TRBJ2-3 and V is TRBV5-4; 16 positions match TRBD2. V shed 4 bases and J 4 bases; nucleotides not matched to a gene: 12. The CDR3 runs 19 residues. The germline V gene has CDR1 SGHNT and CDR2 YYREEE (reference sequence). The CDR3 nucleotides read TGTGCCAGCAGCGCCGAACCGGGACTAGCGGGAGGGATCGCAGATACGCAGTATTTT. This translates into CASSAEPGLAGGIADTQYF.

The V gene is TRBV28, the J gene TRBJ2-2; either TRBD1 or TRBD2 may fit D (5 bases each). The CDR3 sequence is 15 residues long. V lost 4 bases to trimming and J lost 4 bases, with 13 bases between them. The germline gives CDR1 MDHEN, CDR2 SYDVKM. The CDR3 reads CASSYTGRFTGELFF. CDR3 DNA sequence: TGTGCCAGCAGTTACACGGGACGATTCACCGGGGAGCTGTTTTTT.

The chain recombines TRBV5-8 with TRBJ2-4; TRBD1 aligns across 8 bases. This CDR3 contains 16 residues. Trimming removed 3 bases from V and 7 bases from J; junction bases left unmatched: 12. Germline V gene sequence: CDR1 SGHTS, CDR2 YDEGEE. The CDR3: CASSYWTGLYENIQYF. As DNA, the CDR3 is TGTGCCAGCAGCTATTGGACAGGGTTGTATGAGAACATTCAGTACTTC.